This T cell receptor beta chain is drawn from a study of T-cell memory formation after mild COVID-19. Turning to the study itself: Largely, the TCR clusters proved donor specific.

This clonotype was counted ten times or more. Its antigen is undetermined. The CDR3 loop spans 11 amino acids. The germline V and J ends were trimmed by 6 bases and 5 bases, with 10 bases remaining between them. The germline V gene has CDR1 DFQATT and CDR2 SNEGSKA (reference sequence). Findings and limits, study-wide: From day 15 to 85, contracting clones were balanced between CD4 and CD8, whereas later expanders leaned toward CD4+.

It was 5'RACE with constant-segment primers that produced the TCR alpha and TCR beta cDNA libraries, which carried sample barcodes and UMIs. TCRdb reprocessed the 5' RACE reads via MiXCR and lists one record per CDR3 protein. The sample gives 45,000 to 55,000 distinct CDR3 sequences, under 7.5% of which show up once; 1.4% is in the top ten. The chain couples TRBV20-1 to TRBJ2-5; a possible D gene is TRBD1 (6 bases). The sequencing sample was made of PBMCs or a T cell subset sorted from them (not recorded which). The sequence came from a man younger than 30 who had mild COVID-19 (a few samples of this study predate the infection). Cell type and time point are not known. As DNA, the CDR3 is TGCAGTGCCCAGAGGGGGGAGACCCAGTACTTC. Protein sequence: CSAQRGETQYF.